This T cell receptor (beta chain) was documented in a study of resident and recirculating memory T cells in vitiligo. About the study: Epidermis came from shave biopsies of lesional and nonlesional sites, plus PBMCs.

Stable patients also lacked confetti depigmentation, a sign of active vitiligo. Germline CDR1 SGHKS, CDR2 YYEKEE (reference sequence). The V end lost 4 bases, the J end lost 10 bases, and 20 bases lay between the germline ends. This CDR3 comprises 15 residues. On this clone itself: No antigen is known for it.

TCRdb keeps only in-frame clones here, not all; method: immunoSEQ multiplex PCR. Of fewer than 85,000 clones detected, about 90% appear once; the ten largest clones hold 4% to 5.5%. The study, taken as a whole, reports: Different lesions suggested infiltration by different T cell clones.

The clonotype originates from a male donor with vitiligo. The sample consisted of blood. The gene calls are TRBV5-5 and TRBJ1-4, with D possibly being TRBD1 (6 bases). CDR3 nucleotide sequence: TGTGCCAGCAGCCCTCGGGCGGAACAGGGCGGAAAACTGTTTTTT. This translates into CASSPRAEQGGKLFF.